These T cell receptor beta chains were read from a single sample in a study of T cell repertoires in cytomegalovirus infection. TCRdb recomputed calls from the reads with MiXCR, one row per CDR3 protein. The sample contains around 300,000 distinct CDR3 sequences, about 25% of which appear only once. The sample comprised PBMCs. The receptor source for this set is a human donor in good health (CMV status not recorded). Some clones in this sample may be carry-over from other donors' samples. CDR3s include the opening cysteine and the closing phenylalanine or tryptophan. Each record gives: V gene, D gene, clone size, J gene, CDR3 protein, CDR3 DNA. D genes are given only for firm matches. Rows may omit the clone size; those that give it use once, few, many or a size class.

TRBV6-1	.	.	TRBJ2-1	CASSEEAGYNEQFF	TGTGCCAGCAGTGAAGAGGCAGGGTACAATGAGCAGTTCTTC
TRBV7-9	TRBD2	many	TRBJ2-1	CASSGSGTSGSYNEQFF	TGTGCCAGCAGCGGATCCGGGACTAGCGGTTCCTACAATGAGCAGTTCTTC
TRBV6-6	TRBD1	many	TRBJ1-2	CASSDPGQGPHYGYTF	TGTGCCAGCAGTGATCCCGGACAGGGACCCCACTATGGCTACACCTTC
TRBV15	.	.	TRBJ2-3	CATSRSLRGDTQYF	TGTGCCACCAGCAGATCCCTAAGGGGGGATACGCAGTATTTT
TRBV7-2	TRBD1	many	TRBJ2-7	CASSLVPGGSYEQYF	TGTGCCAGCAGCTTAGTCCCAGGGGGTTCCTACGAGCAGTACTTC
TRBV11-2	TRBD2	few	TRBJ2-7	CASSFLAVVSYEQYF	TGTGCCAGCAGCTTCCTAGCGGTTGTCTCCTACGAGCAGTACTTC
TRBV7-2	.	few	TRBJ2-6	CASSPQSGANVLTF	TGTGCCAGCAGTCCGCAATCTGGGGCCAACGTCCTGACTTTC
TRBV7-2	TRBD1	many	TRBJ2-7	CASSLIGTGLYEQYF	TGTGCCAGCAGCTTAATTGGGACAGGGCTCTACGAGCAGTACTTC
TRBV12-3/TRBV12-4	.	.	TRBJ1-2	CASSAGGGGYGYTF	TGTGCCAGCAGCGCTGGGGGGGGCGGCTATGGCTACACCTTC
TRBV9	TRBD2	.	TRBJ2-2	CASSVEGGGLNTGELFF	TGTGCCAGCAGCGTAGAAGGCGGGGGATTGAACACCGGGGAGCTGTTTTTT